A single sample gave rise to the 19 T cell receptor beta chains below, sequenced in a study of CD8 T cells in Susac syndrome. It was with random hexamers that about 0.45 to 1 ug RNA was reverse transcribed. TCRdb fed the immunoSEQ multiplex PCR reads into MiXCR, producing one record per CDR3 protein. The sample consists of approximately 190,000 distinct CDR3 sequences, approximately 94% of them appearing once. The sample was CD4+ T cells from PBMCs. The receptor set was obtained from a human donor with Susac syndrome.

The chain couples TRBV12-3 or TRBV12-4 to TRBJ1-4; D perhaps matches TRBD1 (5 bases). The V and J ends lost 6 bases and 0 bases respectively, with 11 bases between them. The CDR3 totals 15 residues. CDR3 region: CASSPQAATNEKLFF. In DNA form, the CDR3 reads TGTGCCAGCAGCCCACAGGCTGCAACTAATGAAAAACTGTTTTTT.

The rearrangement links TRBV4-1 to TRBJ1-4; 10 nucleotides match TRBD1. Trimming at V came to 3 bases and at J to 7 bases, leaving 8 bases not matched to a gene. Germline loops: CDR1 MGHRA, CDR2 YSYEKL. The CDR3 loop spans 16 amino acids. CDR3 region: CASSHADRGRREKLFF. CDR3 sequence (DNA): TGCGCCAGCAGCCATGCCGACAGGGGGCGACGTGAAAAACTGTTTTTT.

The V gene is TRBV21-1, the J gene TRBJ1-2. TRBV21-1 is a pseudogene locus. The CDR3 runs 13 residues. CDR3 bases: TGTGCCAGCAGCATGAAGCCCGTCTATGGCTACACCTTC. Translation: CASSMKPVYGYTF.

The CDR3 region is CASSPHRTSPETQYF. The CDR3 DNA reads as TGTGCCAGCAGCCCCCATAGGACTAGCCCAGAGACCCAGTACTTC. The chain has TRBV9 and TRBJ2-5; 8 bases are shared with TRBD2. V was clipped by 4 bases and J by 4 bases; unmatched bases: 9. Per germline, CDR1 SGDLS and CDR2 YYNGEE. This CDR3 spans 15 amino acids.

The V gene is TRBV7-2, the J gene TRBJ2-1; D is tentatively TRBD1 or TRBD2 (5 bases each). The CDR3 extends over 13 amino acids. The ends were cut back, 6 bases at V and 6 bases at J, with 12 bases in the middle. Germline V gene sequence: CDR1 SGHTA, CDR2 FQGNSA. DNA of the CDR3: TGTGCCAGCAGTGGATTTGGGGGCAATGAGCAGTTCTTC. It translates to CASSGFGGNEQFF.

The chain links TRBV12-3 or TRBV12-4 to TRBJ1-5; 7 bases fit TRBD1. The V segment lost 6 bases and the J segment 0 bases; nucleotides outside the gene matches: 5. The CDR3 runs 15 residues. In DNA, the CDR3 is TGTGCCAGCAGACGACAGGGAATTAGCAATCAGCCCCAGCATTTT. This encodes CASRRQGISNQPQHF.

This rearrangement joins TRBV6-5 to TRBJ1-5; 7 bases line up with TRBD1. J lost 2 bases, V lost 4 bases, and 2 bases had no gene match. This CDR3 contains 14 residues. The germline CDR1 and CDR2 sequences are MNHEY and SVGAGI. The CDR3: CASSSGGGNQPQHF. CDR3 DNA sequence: TGTGCCAGCAGTTCAGGGGGGGGCAATCAGCCCCAGCATTTT.

V is TRBV2 and J is TRBJ2-1; TRBD2 agrees at 9 bases. The CDR3 consists of 16 residues. Germline lookup yields CDR1 SNHLY and CDR2 FYNNEI. V lost 3 bases to trimming and J lost 7 bases; unmatched junction nucleotides: 10. As DNA, the CDR3 is TGTGCCAGCAGTGACTCGGCTAGCGGGGTAAGGAATGAGCAGTTCTTC. It codes for CASSDSASGVRNEQFF.

The chain recombines TRBV3-1 with TRBJ2-3; 7 bases fit TRBD1. The V and J ends lost 2 bases and 4 bases, in that order; junction bases with no gene match: 3. Germline CDR1 and CDR2: LGHDT and YNNKEL (reference sequence). The CDR3 has 14 amino acids. The CDR3 sequence is CASSQRTGPDTQYF. The DNA of the CDR3 is TGTGCCAGCAGCCAACGGACAGGCCCAGATACGCAGTATTTT.

The CDR3 loop reads CASSLRGLISYNEQFF. Written as DNA, the CDR3 is TGTGCCAGCAGCCTCCGGGGCCTAATCTCCTACAATGAGCAGTTCTTC. This chain uses TRBV7-8 with TRBJ2-1; D could derive from TRBD1 or TRBD2 (5 bases each). CDR3 size: 16 residues. CDR1 SGHVS and CDR2 FQNEAQ come from the germline V gene. V was pared by 5 bases and J by 0 bases, with 14 bases between.

The rearrangement links TRBV20-1 to TRBJ2-5; perhaps TRBD1 as D (5 bases). V lost 5 bases and J 5 bases, leaving 12 bases between the germline ends. The V gene's germline CDR1 is DFQATT and CDR2 SNEGSKA (reference sequence). This CDR3 contains 12 residues. The CDR3 is CSAAQGRETQYF. The DNA of the CDR3 is TGCAGTGCTGCTCAGGGTCGGGAGACCCAGTACTTC.

The chain joins TRBV7-2 to TRBJ1-1, with D possibly matching TRBD1 (5 bases). Germline CDR1 SGHTA, CDR2 FQGNSA. V was pared by 7 bases and J by 1 base, with 10 bases between. The CDR3 is 13 residues long. CDR3 sequence: CASKGPGNTEAFF. Here the CDR3 DNA reads TGTGCCAGCAAGGGACCCGGGAACACTGAAGCTTTCTTT.

The V gene is TRBV9, the J gene TRBJ1-1; D call uncertain. The CDR3 covers 14 residues. Trimming stripped 2 bases from V and 3 bases from J, with 11 bases between. The germline V gene encodes CDR1 SGDLS and CDR2 YYNGEE. In nucleotides, the CDR3 is TGTGCCAGCAGCGTCCTGACTGGAGACACTGAAGCTTTCTTT. Translation: CASSVLTGDTEAFF.

The chain links TRBV7-9 to TRBJ1-5, with TRBD1 as a possible D gene (6 bases). Germline V lookup: CDR1 SEHNR, CDR2 FQNEAQ (reference sequence). V was pared by 1 base and J by 7 bases, with 11 bases between. CDR3 length: 14 residues. CDR3 region: CASSLGPGGQPQHF. The CDR3 DNA reads TGTGCCAGCAGCTTAGGTCCCGGGGGCCAGCCCCAGCATTTT.

This chain connects TRBV4-3 to TRBJ2-3, with 8 bases identical to TRBD2. With 0 bases clipped from V and 2 bases from J, the junction kept 4 bases outside the gene matches. This CDR3 has 16 residues. Germline CDR1 LGHNA, CDR2 YSLEER. The DNA of the CDR3 is TGCGCCAGCAGCCAAGATGGCGGGGGGCCCACAGATACGCAGTATTTT. Encoded protein: CASSQDGGGPTDTQYF.

This chain uses TRBV6-2 or TRBV6-3 with TRBJ1-1; no reliable D call. The V end lost 0 bases, the J end lost 9 bases, and 17 bases lay between the germline ends. Germline V gene sequence: CDR1 MNHEY, CDR2 SVGEGT. The length of the CDR3 is 15 residues. The DNA for the CDR3 is TGTGCCAGCAGTTACTCCTCAGCCCGACTTATACAAGCTTTCTTT. This codes for CASSYSSARLIQAFF.

This chain links TRBV9 with TRBJ2-2; 10 nucleotides match TRBD2. Germline loops: CDR1 SGDLS, CDR2 YYNGEE. J gave up 7 bases and V 0 bases, and 12 bases lay outside the gene matches. This CDR3 has 18 residues. CDR3 sequence (DNA): TGTGCCAGCAGCGTAGCTCCAGCGCTAGCGGGGGCAAGCGGGGAGCTGTTTTTT. Encoded protein: CASSVAPALAGASGELFF.

The chain combines TRBV9 with TRBJ2-7, with D uncertain. The germline gives CDR1 SGDLS, CDR2 YYNGEE. Deletions cut 0 bases from V and 4 bases from J, with 11 bases between. CDR3 length: 14 amino acids. The CDR3 is CASSVGPGGYEQYF. The CDR3 DNA sequence: TGTGCCAGCAGCGTAGGGCCGGGCGGATACGAGCAGTACTTC.

The chain carries TRBV30 and TRBJ2-5; 12 bases match TRBD2. From germline, CDR1 is GTSNPN and CDR2 SVGIG (reference sequence). V lost 2 bases to trimming and J lost 4 bases; unmatched junction nucleotides: 5. The CDR3 length is 15 residues. CDR3 in DNA: TGTGCCTGGAGTAAGGGGACTAGCGGGCGAGAGACCCAGTACTTC. Its protein product is CAWSKGTSGRETQYF.